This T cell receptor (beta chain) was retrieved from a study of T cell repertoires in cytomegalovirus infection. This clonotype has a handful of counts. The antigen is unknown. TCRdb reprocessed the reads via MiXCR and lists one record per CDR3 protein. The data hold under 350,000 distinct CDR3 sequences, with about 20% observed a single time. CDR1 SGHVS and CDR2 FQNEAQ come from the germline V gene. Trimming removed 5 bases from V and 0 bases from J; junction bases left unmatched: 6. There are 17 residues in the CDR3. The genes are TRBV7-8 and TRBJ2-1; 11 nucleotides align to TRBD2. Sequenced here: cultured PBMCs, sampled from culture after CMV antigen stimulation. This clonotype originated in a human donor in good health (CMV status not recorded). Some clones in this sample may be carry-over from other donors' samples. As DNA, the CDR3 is TGTGCCAGCAGCCCCATAGCGGGAGGGAACTCCTACAATGAGCAGTTCTTC. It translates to CASSPIAGGNSYNEQFF.